This TCR beta chain was found in a study of blood T cell repertoires in COVID-19. Only in-frame clones appear in the TCRdb table, and some are missing; sequencing was by immunoSEQ multiplex PCR. Counted here are 250,000 to 350,000 clones, 85% to 90% occurring once; the ten biggest clones make up more than 9%. Clinical histories supplied by participants themselves formed the basis of cohort assignment. This CDR3 has 16 amino acids. The germline V gene encodes CDR1 SEHNR and CDR2 FQNEAQ (reference sequence). Trimming at V came to 0 bases and at J to 5 bases, leaving 5 bases not matched to a gene. The sequencing input was PBMCs or T cells enriched from blood (not recorded which). The V and J genes are TRBV7-9 and TRBJ2-3, with TRBD1 matching over 10 bases. This sequence was found in a woman aged 18 to 35 who had recovered from COVID-19. DNA of the CDR3: TGTGCCAGCAGCTTAGCCGGGACAGGGGATGTAGATACGCAGTATTTT. It encodes CASSLAGTGDVDTQYF.